This T cell receptor (beta chain) was sequenced in a study of cytomegalovirus exposure and HLA in healthy donors. PCR employed 60 Vbeta and 13 Jbeta primers. Measured with immunoSEQ multiplex PCR; TCRdb has only the in-frame clones, and not every one. The sample lists fewer than 200,000 clones, over 75% occurring once. Germline values: CDR1 LGHNT, CDR2 FRNRAP. There are 15 residues in the CDR3. Deletions cut 4 bases from V and 9 bases from J, with 19 bases between. This chain links TRBV12-5 with TRBJ2-1, with a tentative D call TRBD1 (5 bases). The clonotype comes from a middle-aged man in good health and CMV-seropositive. The sequenced material came from PBMCs. The CDR3 DNA reads as TGTGCTAGTGGTTCCCCGAAAGGCAGGGTAGGTGAGCAGTTCTTC. It translates to CASGSPKGRVGEQFF.